Each of the 8 T cell receptor beta chains below was sequenced from the same sample in a study of T-cell memory formation after mild COVID-19. In TCRdb, the 5' RACE reads were re-called with MiXCR into one record per CDR3 protein. The sample includes a few hundred thousand distinct CDR3 sequences, around 15% of them seen just once. Sequenced sample: PBMCs or a T cell subset sorted from them (not recorded which). The receptors were sampled from a man in his late teens or twenties who had mild COVID-19 (a few samples of this study predate the infection). Cell type and time point are not known.

The rearrangement joins TRBV15 to TRBJ1-4, with D possibly TRBD1 on 6 matching bases. CDR3 size: 15 residues. Trimming took off 3 bases at V and 7 bases at J, with 15 bases between the two ends. CDR1 LNHNV and CDR2 YYDKDF come from the germline V gene (reference sequence). CDR3 loop: CATSRVDRRGEKLFF. The CDR3 bases are TGTGCCACCAGCAGGGTTGACAGGAGAGGTGAAAAACTGTTTTTT.

This chain connects TRBV7-6 to TRBJ2-3; D gene unclear. V lost 2 bases, J lost 5 bases, and 17 bases lay in between. Germline CDR1 and CDR2: SGHVS and FNYEAQ. The CDR3 has 16 residues. CDR3 nucleotide sequence: TGTGCCAGCAGCTTATTTGCCACCCAGCCCGAAGATACGCAGTATTTT. Its translation: CASSLFATQPEDTQYF.

This clonotype was seen a few times. The genes are TRBV15 and TRBJ2-5; TRBD1 is a possible D gene (5 bases). This CDR3 has 14 amino acids. The germline CDR1 and CDR2 sequences are LNHNV and YYDKDF (reference sequence). V dropped 0 bases and J dropped 5 bases, with 10 bases sitting between them. The CDR3 protein is CATSRERTTETQYF. For the CDR3, the DNA is TGTGCCACCAGCAGAGAAAGGACAACGGAGACCCAGTACTTC.

V gene TRBV4-2 combines with J gene TRBJ2-7; tentative D call: TRBD1 (5 bases). The germline V gene has CDR1 LGHNA and CDR2 YNFKEQ. This CDR3 contains 14 residues. Trimming shortened V by 2 bases and J by 1 base, and 9 bases separated the two germline ends. The CDR3 DNA reads as TGTGCCAGCAGCCAAATCAGGGCTTCCTACGAGCAGTACTTC. It encodes CASSQIRASYEQYF.

This clonotype occurred a few times. The chain combines TRBV10-3 with TRBJ1-4; TRBD1 is a possible D gene (6 bases). Germline V gene lookup returns CDR1 ENHRY and CDR2 SYGVKD. V was shortened by 0 bases and J by 7 bases, with 12 bases between the two germline ends. The CDR3 has 15 amino acids. CDR3 in DNA: TGTGCCATCAGTGAGTCGATACAGGGAGGTGAAAAACTGTTTTTT. This translates into CAISESIQGGEKLFF.

The chain employs TRBV20-1 and TRBJ2-1, with D unresolved. The CDR3 extends over 11 amino acids. V was trimmed by 2 bases and J by 7 bases, leaving 6 bases between them. Germline lookup yields CDR1 DFQATT and CDR2 SNEGSKA (reference sequence). The CDR3 reads CSARWQNEQFF. The CDR3 DNA is TGCAGTGCTAGATGGCAGAATGAGCAGTTCTTC.

The V and J genes are TRBV7-2 and TRBJ1-2, with a weak D call TRBD1 (5 bases). The V gene lost 0 bases and the J gene lost 8 bases, with 13 bases spanning the gap. Germline V gene lookup returns CDR1 SGHTA and CDR2 FQGNSA. The CDR3 is 14 amino acids. Here the CDR3 reads CASSLAPTDQGYTF. Written as DNA, the CDR3 is TGTGCCAGCAGCTTAGCGCCGACAGATCAAGGCTACACCTTC.

J is TRBJ1-3 and V is TRBV19; tentative D call: TRBD1 (5 bases). V was pared by 3 bases and J by 4 bases, with 13 bases between. Germline CDR1 is LNHDA and CDR2 is SQIVND (reference sequence). The CDR3 is 15 residues long. The chain's CDR3 is CASSMTGTGGNTIYF. CDR3 bases: TGTGCCAGTAGTATGACCGGAACAGGAGGAAACACCATATATTTT.